Listed below are T cell receptor beta chains from one sample, sequenced in a study of regulatory T cells in long-lasting Graves disease. One entry per CDR3 protein, called by TCRdb with MiXCR from the multiplex PCR reads. The sample contains hundreds of thousands of distinct CDR3 sequences, 16% of which appear only once. This sample was shared with a second study, whose subject was T cells in Graves' hyperthyroidism and ophthalmopathy.

Sequencing was performed on peripheral blood mononuclear cells (PBMCs), taken at new diagnosis, from a patient treated with antithyroid drugs. The receptor source for this set is a man aged 35 to 55 with Graves disease. Both conserved end residues are part of each CDR3. The D gene is left open where the match is weak. Clone size is stated in some rows and not others, as once, few, many or a class when expanded.

CDR3 length	D gene	J gene	V gene	clone size	CDR3 protein
14	TRBD1	TRBJ1-3	TRBV7-9	many	CASSHRDRVNTIYF
14	.	TRBJ2-7	TRBV20-1	many	CSANIPGHLYEQYF
14	TRBD1	TRBJ2-5	TRBV11-2	many	CASSFQGARETQYF
16	TRBD2	TRBJ2-7	TRBV18	few	CASSSGTSGGASEQYF
13	.	TRBJ1-5	TRBV20-1	.	CSARKVGNQPQHF
11	.	TRBJ1-1	TRBV10-3	many	CAISEYREAFF
14	.	TRBJ1-2	TRBV28	many	CASSIWGADYGYTF
14	.	TRBJ2-5	TRBV3-1	many	CASSQEGFGGTQYF
15	.	TRBJ2-1	TRBV7-2	many	CASSLESSRGHEQFF
15	.	TRBJ2-5	TRBV20-1	.	CSATVSWGAQETQYF
13	TRBD1	TRBJ2-7	TRBV28	many	CASRTSTSTGKYF
15	TRBD1	TRBJ1-4	TRBV6-1	.	CASSPTGASGEKLFF
13	.	TRBJ1-1	TRBV29-1	.	CSVERQGNTEAFF
15	.	TRBJ1-2	TRBV19	.	CASTRDGGGIYGYTF
16	.	TRBJ1-5	TRBV7-8	many	CASSLVFGGLNQPQHF
13	.	TRBJ2-2	TRBV7-3	many	CASPCGDTGELFF
13	.	TRBJ1-6	TRBV2	.	CASSEESNSPLHF
16	TRBD1	TRBJ2-6	TRBV7-8	many	CASSLGQGAGANVLTF
15	TRBD1	TRBJ1-5	TRBV2	many	CASSERTGGNQPQHF
15	TRBD1	TRBJ1-5	TRBV28	many	CASSSGTGQHQPQHF
13	.	TRBJ2-3	TRBV7-9	few	CASSPTNSDTQYF
14	.	TRBJ1-6	TRBV5-1	.	CASSPQGINSPLHF
18	TRBD2	.	TRBV7-8	.	CASSLAGTSGGAYNEQFF
12	.	TRBJ2-1	TRBV13	.	CASTERGNEQFF
15	TRBD1	TRBJ2-1	TRBV5-4	.	CASSLTGVQTNEQFF
13	TRBD1	TRBJ1-2	TRBV19	.	CASSIGTVYGYTF
15	TRBD1	TRBJ1-2	TRBV5-1	many	CASSLDPDRVYGYTF
13	TRBD2	TRBJ2-5	TRBV7-2	many	CASRIGTSGPQYF
14	TRBD2	TRBJ2-3	TRBV20-1	.	CSVLTSGGVDTQYF
15	TRBD1	TRBJ2-3	TRBV11-1	many	CASSFGDRGADTQYF
15	.	TRBJ2-3	TRBV4-2	few	CASSQGSGQSDTQYF
14	.	TRBJ2-5	TRBV11-2	many	CASSAPSSGETQYF
19	.	TRBJ1-4	TRBV5-1	many	CASSSLAPGVSETNEKLFF
14	.	TRBJ2-1	TRBV19	.	CASSMYSTYNEQFF
15	TRBD1	TRBJ2-1	TRBV20-1	few	CSARSADRGRGEQFF
13	.	TRBJ2-5	TRBV7-2	many	CASTLLGPETQYF
14	.	TRBJ2-7	TRBV24-1	many	CATSDHTGLYEQYF
15	.	TRBJ1-6	TRBV15	few	CATSRDRGRNSPLHF
18	TRBD1	TRBJ2-1	TRBV27	many	CASRGTGGERRSFNEQFF
14	.	TRBJ2-2	TRBV5-1	few	CASSAGPGTGELFF
18	.	TRBJ1-4	TRBV10-3	many	CALTPSPSRGAGSEKLFF
15	.	TRBJ2-3	TRBV6-2/TRBV6-3	many	CASSQRLDGRDTQYF
13	.	TRBJ1-1	TRBV3-1	many	CASSQQGLPEAFF
16	TRBD2	TRBJ2-5	TRBV6-1	many	CASSRPPAGGQETQYF
15	.	TRBJ2-7	TRBV11-2	.	CASREGAAGSYEQYF
15	TRBD2	TRBJ2-3	TRBV3-1	.	CASSEGLAVTDTQYF
14	TRBD1	TRBJ1-2	TRBV30	few	CACQGQGEYYGYTF
15	.	TRBJ2-7	TRBV28	many	CASSYGRVRAYEQYF
19	TRBD2	TRBJ2-7	TRBV6-2/TRBV6-3	.	CASSYSLQTSGTSFYEQYF
17	TRBD2	.	TRBV9	few	CASSVGLAGASQGTQYF
19	.	TRBJ1-1	TRBV6-5	many	CASSYALPYEIGVNTEAFF
15	TRBD2	TRBJ2-3	TRBV5-4	once	CVSSFDGGVKDTQYF
15	TRBD1	TRBJ2-7	TRBV5-5	many	CASSNTGTGTYEQYF
15	.	TRBJ1-1	TRBV5-1	.	CASSPISGGNTEAFF
14	.	TRBJ1-1	TRBV6-9	many	CASSYSHTGSEAFF
13	.	TRBJ1-6	TRBV18	many	CASSPGGNVPLHF
14	.	TRBJ2-3	TRBV7-9	.	CASSPRYSTDTQYF
16	.	TRBJ1-1	TRBV20-1	.	CSAREVPWGANTEAFF
15	TRBD2	TRBJ2-2	TRBV10-3	many	CAISEGGRDTGELFF
16	.	TRBJ2-7	TRBV24-1	few	CATSDFSRLLPYEQYF